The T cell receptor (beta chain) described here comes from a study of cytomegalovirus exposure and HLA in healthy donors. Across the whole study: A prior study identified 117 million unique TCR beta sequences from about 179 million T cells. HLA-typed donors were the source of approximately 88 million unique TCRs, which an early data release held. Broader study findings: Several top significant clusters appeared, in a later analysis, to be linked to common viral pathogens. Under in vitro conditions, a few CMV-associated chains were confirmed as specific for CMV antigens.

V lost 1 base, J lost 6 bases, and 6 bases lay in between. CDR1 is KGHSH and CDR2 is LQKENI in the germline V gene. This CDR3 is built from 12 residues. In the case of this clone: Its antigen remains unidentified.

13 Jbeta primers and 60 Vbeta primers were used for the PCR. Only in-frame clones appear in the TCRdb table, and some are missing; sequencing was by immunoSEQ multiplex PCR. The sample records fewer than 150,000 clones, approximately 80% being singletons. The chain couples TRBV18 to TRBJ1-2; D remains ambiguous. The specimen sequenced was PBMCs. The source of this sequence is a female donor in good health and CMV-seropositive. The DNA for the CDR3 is TGTGCCAGCTCACCACGTCTCGATGGCTACACCTTC. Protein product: CASSPRLDGYTF. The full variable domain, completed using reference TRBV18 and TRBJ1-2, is NAGVMQNPRHLVRRRGQEARLRCSPMKGHSHVYWYRQLPEEGLKFMVYLQKENIIDESGMPKERFSAEFPKEGPSILRIQQVVRGDSAAYFCASSPRLDGYTFGSGTRLTVV.